Here is one TCR beta chain with its context. The sample belongs to a study of T cells in tumors after PD-1 blockade. Sequenced by immunoSEQ multiplex PCR; TCRdb stores in-frame clones only, minus some. Of roughly 49,000 clones listed, 81% are singletons. Sequences were derived from PBMCs, sampled before anti-PD-1 treatment. This clonotype originated in a human donor with basal cell carcinoma.

CDR3 loop: CASNRGNYGYTF. The CDR3 region has the DNA TGTGCCAGTAATCGGGGGAACTATGGCTACACCTTC. The chain recombines TRBV19 with TRBJ1-2; D is perhaps TRBD1 (5 bases). This CDR3 spans 12 amino acids. Germline CDR1 reads LNHDA; CDR2 reads SQIVND (reference sequence). V was cut by 7 bases and J by 2 bases, with 8 bases left in between.